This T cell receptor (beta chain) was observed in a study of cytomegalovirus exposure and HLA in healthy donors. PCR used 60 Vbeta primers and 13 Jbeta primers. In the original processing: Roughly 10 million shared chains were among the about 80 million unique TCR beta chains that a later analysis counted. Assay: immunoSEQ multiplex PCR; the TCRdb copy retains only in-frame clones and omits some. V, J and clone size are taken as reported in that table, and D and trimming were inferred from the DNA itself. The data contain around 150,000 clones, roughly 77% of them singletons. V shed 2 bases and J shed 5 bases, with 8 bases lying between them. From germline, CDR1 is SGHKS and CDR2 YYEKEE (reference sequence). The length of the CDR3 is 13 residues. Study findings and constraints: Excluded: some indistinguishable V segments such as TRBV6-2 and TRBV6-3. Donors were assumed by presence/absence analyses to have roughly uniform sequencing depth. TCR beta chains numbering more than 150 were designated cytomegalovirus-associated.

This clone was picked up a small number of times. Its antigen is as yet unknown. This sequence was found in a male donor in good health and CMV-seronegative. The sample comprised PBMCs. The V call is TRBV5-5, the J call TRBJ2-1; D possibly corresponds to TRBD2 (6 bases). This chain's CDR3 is CASSFREDNEQFF. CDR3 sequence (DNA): TGTGCCAGCAGCTTCAGGGAGGACAATGAGCAGTTCTTC.